Sequencing of this TCR beta chain was carried out in a study of pediatric ulcerative colitis. Study background: Ulcerative colitis patients had pancolitis or left-sided colitis, with confirming histology. Study outcomes and limitations: In rectum, acute severe colitis had expanded clones and less diversity.

This clone was recorded only once. Antigen: not known. The CDR3 sequence is 14 residues long. Trimming took 6 bases from V and 4 from J, leaving 12 bases between them. Germline-derived CDR1 and CDR2 are MRHNA and SNTAGT. The repertoire was sequenced with immunoSEQ multiplex PCR; TCRdb's copy has only in-frame clones and lacks some. The sample shows approximately 14,000 clones, approximately 90% of them seen only once. V and J are TRBV6-4 and TRBJ2-2, with D tentatively TRBD1 (6 bases). Sequencing used blood. The receptor was isolated from a boy aged 5-17 years with moderate ulcerative colitis. CDR3 sequence (DNA): TGTGCCAGCAGCCCAGGGGCGGCCACCGGGGAGCTGTTTTTT. It specifies CASSPGAATGELFF.